A selection of T cell receptor beta chains follows, all from one sample in a study of T cell responses to AZD1222 COVID-19 vaccine. Sequenced by immunoSEQ multiplex PCR; TCRdb stores in-frame clones only, minus some. This table has tens of thousands of clones, about 84% appearing once. Material: peripheral blood, obtained on day 0 of AZD1222 vaccination. These receptors came from an adult in good health. CDR3s leave out the opening cysteine and the closing phenylalanine or tryptophan. The listing skips clone size in some rows; elsewhere it reads once, few, many or a size class.

few TRBJ1-3 TRBV7-2 ASSLPSRGNTIY
- TRBJ1-2 TRBV18 ASSPTATGGDYGYT
- TRBJ1-1 TRBV11-2 ASSLVLWDSLHTEAF
- TRBJ2-2 TRBV28 ASVTSGGYGELF
few TRBJ1-3 TRBV2 ASGASSGNTIY
- TRBJ1-2 TRBV7-9 ASSLELGSNYGYT
- TRBJ1-1 TRBV5-8 ASSLVNTEAF
- TRBJ2-5 TRBV27 ASSLQSGMETQY
once TRBJ2-1 TRBV5-1 ASSLQTSVNEQF
- TRBJ2-7 TRBV27 ASSPRDRGVYEQY
medium-sized TRBJ2-1 TRBV11-3 ASSLEGGGGPSSYNEQF
- TRBJ2-6 TRBV30 GLNSGANVLT
once TRBJ1-3 TRBV2 ASKSVQGEGNTIY
- TRBJ1-1 TRBV18 ASSANRAGTEAF
once TRBJ1-3 TRBV6-1 ASSEGNSGNTIY
- TRBJ1-4 TRBV12-3/TRBV12-4 ASSRGLFEKLF
- TRBJ1-5 TRBV5-6 ASSYRGSGPQH
- TRBJ2-1 TRBV11-2 ASSSNRRGQGNEQF
- TRBJ1-1 TRBV28 ASSSGWGGNTEAF
- TRBJ2-7 TRBV5-1 ASSSSGGHEQY
- TRBJ2-1 TRBV27 ASSVTGGEQF
- TRBJ1-5 TRBV18 ASSQTPGTGGFVPQH
few TRBJ2-2 TRBV5-5 ASSPGLAGTGELF
- TRBJ2-5 TRBV12-3/TRBV12-4 ASSFSETQY
many TRBJ1-5 TRBV12-3/TRBV12-4 ASSLALGQPQH
- TRBJ1-5 TRBV7-5 VRSYRTDHNQPQH
- TRBJ2-1 TRBV19 ASSMQGLAGGHGEQF
- TRBJ2-2 TRBV5-4 ASSLPLANLNTGELF
- TRBJ1-1 TRBV27 ASSDRQGAMNTEAF
- TRBJ2-2 TRBV7-9 ASSPRTGDTGELF
once TRBJ1-6 TRBV30 AFSQTGSYNSPLH
- TRBJ2-7 TRBV5-1 ASSLEGAISYEQY
few TRBJ1-2 TRBV9 ASSPQREPNPYGYT
- TRBJ1-1 TRBV19 ASSIDKGPGTGARGMNTEAF
- TRBJ1-5 TRBV7-2 ASSLVGERQPQH
- TRBJ1-2 TRBV24-1 ATSEPGQVNGYT
- TRBJ2-5 TRBV3-1/TRBV3-2 ASSQGPSGSETQY
- TRBJ1-2 TRBV4-1 ASSQDHHLGQKTNYGYT
few TRBJ1-5 TRBV27 ASSQDRGSNQPQH
- TRBJ2-1 TRBV7-9 ASSGGSGESYNEQF
few TRBJ1-3 TRBV6-2/TRBV6-3 ASSLTIVFGNTIY
- TRBJ1-3 TRBV5-1 ASSLAGPSSGNTIY
few TRBJ2-3 TRBV5-4 ASSSPPADTQY